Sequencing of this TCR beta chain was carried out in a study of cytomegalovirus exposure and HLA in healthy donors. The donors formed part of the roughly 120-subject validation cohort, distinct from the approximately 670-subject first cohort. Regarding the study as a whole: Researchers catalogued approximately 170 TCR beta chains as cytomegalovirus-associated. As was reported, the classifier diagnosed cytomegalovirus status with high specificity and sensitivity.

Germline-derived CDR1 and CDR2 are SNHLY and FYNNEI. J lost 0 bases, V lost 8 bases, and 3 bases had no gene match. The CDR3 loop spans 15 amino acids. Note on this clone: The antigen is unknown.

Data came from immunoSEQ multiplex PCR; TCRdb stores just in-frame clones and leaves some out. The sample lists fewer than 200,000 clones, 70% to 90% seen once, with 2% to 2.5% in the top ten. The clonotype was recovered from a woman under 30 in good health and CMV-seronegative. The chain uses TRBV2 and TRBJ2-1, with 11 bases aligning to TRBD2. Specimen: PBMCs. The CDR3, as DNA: TGTGCCAGCGGACTAGCGGGCTACTCCTACAATGAGCAGTTCTTC. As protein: CASGLAGYSYNEQFF.